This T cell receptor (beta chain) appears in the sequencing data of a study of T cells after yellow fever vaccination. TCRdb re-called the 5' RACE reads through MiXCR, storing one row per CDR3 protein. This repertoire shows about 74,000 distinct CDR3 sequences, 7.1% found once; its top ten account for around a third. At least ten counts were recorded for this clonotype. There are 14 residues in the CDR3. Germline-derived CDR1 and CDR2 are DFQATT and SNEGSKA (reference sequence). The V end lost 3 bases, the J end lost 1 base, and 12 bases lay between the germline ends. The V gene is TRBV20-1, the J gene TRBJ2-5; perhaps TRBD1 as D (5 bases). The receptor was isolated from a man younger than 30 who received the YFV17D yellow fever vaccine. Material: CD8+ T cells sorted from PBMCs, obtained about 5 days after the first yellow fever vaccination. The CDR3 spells CSARPGGAQETQYF. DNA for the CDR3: TGCAGTGCTAGGCCGGGTGGGGCCCAAGAGACCCAGTACTTC.